The 11 T cell receptor beta chains given below trace back to one sample, sequenced in a study of shared clonotypes between healthy human individuals. Sequencing used immunoSEQ multiplex PCR; TCRdb keeps in-frame clones, though not all of them. The table records a few million clones, 85% to 95% of them present only once. Sequences were obtained from naive CD4+ T cells from PBMCs. Subset specified: CD45RA+ positively selected. These receptors were obtained from a man aged 18 to 30 in good health. Some clones in this sample may be carry-over from other donors' samples.

The chain couples TRBV6-1 to TRBJ2-7, with 9 bases that match TRBD1. Trimming cost V 8 bases and J 3 bases; bases outside gene matches: 2. The germline gives CDR1 MNHNS, CDR2 SASEGT. This CDR3 comprises 12 residues. CDR3 sequence: CASGGQGYEQYF. As DNA, the CDR3 is TGTGCCAGCGGGGGACAGGGCTACGAGCAGTACTTC.

V usage is TRBV5-8 and J usage is TRBJ2-4, with unresolved D. The length of the CDR3 is 15 residues. V was pared by 0 bases and J by 3 bases, with 10 bases between. Germline CDR1 reads SGHTS; CDR2 reads YDEGEE. CDR3 DNA sequence: TGTGCCAGCAGCTTGGTCCTTCTGGGCAAAAACATTCAGTACTTC. Amino acids: CASSLVLLGKNIQYF.

The CDR3 protein is CASSYSRLGELFF. The CDR3 DNA reads as TGTGCCAGCAGTTACTCGAGGCTGGGGGAGCTGTTTTTT. The J gene is TRBJ2-2, the V gene TRBV6-5, with D unclear. The CDR3 is 13 amino acids. The V end lost 0 bases, the J end lost 8 bases, and 7 bases lay between the germline ends. Germline CDR1 reads MNHEY; CDR2 reads SVGAGI.

This rearrangement joins TRBV18 to TRBJ2-7; the D gene is possibly TRBD1 (6 bases). Germline values: CDR1 KGHSH, CDR2 LQKENI. This CDR3 is 14 amino acids long. V was trimmed by 6 bases and J by 3 bases, leaving 15 bases between them. The CDR3 here is CASSKIGGNYEQYF. The DNA of the CDR3 is TGTGCCAGCTCGAAAATAGGGGGAAACTACGAGCAGTACTTC.

This chain connects TRBV7-9 to TRBJ2-3, with D hard to call. Germline CDR1 reads SEHNR; CDR2 reads FQNEAQ (reference sequence). This CDR3 has 14 residues. Trimming took 3 bases from V and 4 from J, leaving 11 bases between them. The CDR3 nucleotides are TGTGCCAGCAGCTTTACCCGGGCGGCAGATACGCAGTATTTT. It translates to CASSFTRAADTQYF.

The chain carries TRBV10-3 and TRBJ2-2; 8 positions match TRBD2. Germline V CDR1 and CDR2: ENHRY, SYGVKD. V lost 6 bases to trimming and J lost 5 bases; unmatched junction nucleotides: 8. The CDR3 contains 15 residues. CDR3 sequence: CAIRRGTSNTGELFF. CDR3 DNA sequence: TGTGCCATCAGGAGAGGGACTAGTAATACCGGGGAGCTGTTTTTT.

This chain joins TRBV11-1 and TRBJ2-1, with D possibly TRBD1 on 6 matching bases. Trimming cost V 5 bases and J 4 bases, with 15 bases left between them. CDR1 is SGHAT and CDR2 is FQDESV in the germline V gene (reference sequence). The CDR3 consists of 15 residues. In DNA, the CDR3 is TGTGCCAGCAGCCCTTACCCAAGGGGGTACAATGAGCAGTTCTTC. Residues: CASSPYPRGYNEQFF.

The chain's CDR3 is CASSLLGQGTLNEQFF. CDR3 nucleotides: TGTGCCAGCAGTTTACTTGGACAGGGGACCCTGAATGAGCAGTTCTTC. The chain joins TRBV27 to TRBJ2-1; 9 bases are a match to TRBD1. J was trimmed by 7 bases and V by 2 bases; bases with no gene match: 9. CDR3 length equals 16 residues. Germline assignment: CDR1 MNHEY and CDR2 SMNVEV (reference sequence).

The chain couples TRBV7-2 to TRBJ1-2; the match to TRBD1 covers 8 bases. The V segment lost 5 bases and the J segment 2 bases; nucleotides outside the gene matches: 7. Germline V gene lookup returns CDR1 SGHTA and CDR2 FQGNSA. The CDR3 covers 15 residues. CDR3 coding DNA: TGTGCCAGCAGCCCCTGGACAGGGTGGAACTATGGCTACACCTTC. This sequence encodes CASSPWTGWNYGYTF.

V and J are TRBV7-5 and TRBJ1-5. TRBV7-5 is a pseudogene locus. CDR3 length equals 17 residues. In DNA form, the CDR3 reads TGTGCCAGAAGCTCCTCTTCCCCCCGCGAAAGGCAACAGCCCCAGCATTTT. Its protein product is CARSSSSPRERQQPQHF.

The table lists this clone with a few counts. V gene TRBV5-1 combines with J gene TRBJ2-1, with TRBD2 identical over 14 bases. With 3 bases clipped from V and 3 bases from J, the junction kept 5 bases outside the gene matches. The CDR3 spans 17 residues. Germline CDR1 reads SGHRS; CDR2 reads YFSETQ. CDR3 bases: TGCGCCAGCAGCTACGGGACTAGCGGGAGATTCTACAATGAGCAGTTCTTC. Translating it yields CASSYGTSGRFYNEQFF.